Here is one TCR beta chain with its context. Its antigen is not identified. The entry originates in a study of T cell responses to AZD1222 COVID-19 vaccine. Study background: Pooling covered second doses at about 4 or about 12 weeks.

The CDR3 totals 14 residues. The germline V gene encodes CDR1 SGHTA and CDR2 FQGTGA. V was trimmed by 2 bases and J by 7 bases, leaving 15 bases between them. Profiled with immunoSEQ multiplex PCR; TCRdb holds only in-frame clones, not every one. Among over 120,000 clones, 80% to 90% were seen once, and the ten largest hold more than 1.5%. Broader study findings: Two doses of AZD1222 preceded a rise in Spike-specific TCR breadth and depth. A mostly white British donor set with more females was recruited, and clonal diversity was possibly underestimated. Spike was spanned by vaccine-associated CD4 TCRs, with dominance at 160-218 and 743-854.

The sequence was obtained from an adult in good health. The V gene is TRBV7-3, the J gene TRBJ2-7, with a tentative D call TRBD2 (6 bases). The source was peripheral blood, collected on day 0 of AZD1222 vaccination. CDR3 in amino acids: CASSLVPNAGEQYF. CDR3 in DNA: TGTGCCAGCAGCTTAGTACCCAATGCGGGGGAGCAGTACTTC.